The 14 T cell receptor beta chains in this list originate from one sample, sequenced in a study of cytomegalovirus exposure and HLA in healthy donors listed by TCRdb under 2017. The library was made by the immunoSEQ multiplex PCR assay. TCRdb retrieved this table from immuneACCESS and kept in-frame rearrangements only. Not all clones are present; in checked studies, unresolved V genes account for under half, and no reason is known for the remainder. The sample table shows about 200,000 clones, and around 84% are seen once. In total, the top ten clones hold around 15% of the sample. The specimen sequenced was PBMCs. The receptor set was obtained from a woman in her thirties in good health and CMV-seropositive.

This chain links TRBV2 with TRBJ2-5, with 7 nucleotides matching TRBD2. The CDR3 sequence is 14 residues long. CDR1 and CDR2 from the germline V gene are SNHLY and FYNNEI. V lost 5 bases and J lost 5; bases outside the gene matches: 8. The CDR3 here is CASSSQGGRETQYF. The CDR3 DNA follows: TGTGCCAGCAGTTCTCAGGGAGGGCGGGAGACCCAGTACTTC.

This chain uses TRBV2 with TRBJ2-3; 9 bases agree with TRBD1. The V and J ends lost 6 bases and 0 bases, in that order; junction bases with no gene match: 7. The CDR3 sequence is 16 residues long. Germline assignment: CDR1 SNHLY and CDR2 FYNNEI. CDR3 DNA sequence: TGTGCCAGCAGCCCCGGGACAGGGTTGAGCACAGATACGCAGTATTTT. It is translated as CASSPGTGLSTDTQYF.

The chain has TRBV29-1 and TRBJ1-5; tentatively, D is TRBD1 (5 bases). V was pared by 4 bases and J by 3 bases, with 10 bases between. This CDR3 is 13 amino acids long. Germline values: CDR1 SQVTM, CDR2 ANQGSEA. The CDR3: CSVASGNNQPQHF. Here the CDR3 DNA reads TGCAGCGTTGCATCAGGGAACAATCAGCCCCAGCATTTT.

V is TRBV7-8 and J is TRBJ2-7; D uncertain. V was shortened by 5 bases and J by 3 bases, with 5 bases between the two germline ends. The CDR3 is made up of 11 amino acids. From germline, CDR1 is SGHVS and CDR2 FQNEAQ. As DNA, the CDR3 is TGTGCCAGCAGCCTGAGCTACGAGCAGTACTTC. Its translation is CASSLSYEQYF.

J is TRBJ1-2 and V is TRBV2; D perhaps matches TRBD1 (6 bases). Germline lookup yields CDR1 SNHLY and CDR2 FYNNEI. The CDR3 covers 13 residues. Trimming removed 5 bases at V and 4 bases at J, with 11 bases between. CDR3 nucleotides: TGTGCCAGCAGTTTCACAGGGAGCTATGGCTACACCTTC. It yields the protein CASSFTGSYGYTF. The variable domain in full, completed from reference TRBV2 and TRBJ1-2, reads EPEVTQTPSHQVTQMGQEVILRCVPISNHLYFYWYRQILGQKVEFLVSFYNNEISEKSEIFDDQFSVERPDGSNFTLKIRSTKLEDSAMYFCASSFTGSYGYTFGSGTRLTVV.

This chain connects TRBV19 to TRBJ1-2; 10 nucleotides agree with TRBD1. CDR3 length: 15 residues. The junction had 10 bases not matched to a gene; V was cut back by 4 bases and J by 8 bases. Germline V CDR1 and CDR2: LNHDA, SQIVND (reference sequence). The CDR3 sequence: CASSTTPGQGTGYTF. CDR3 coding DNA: TGTGCCAGTAGTACTACACCGGGACAGGGGACCGGCTACACCTTC.

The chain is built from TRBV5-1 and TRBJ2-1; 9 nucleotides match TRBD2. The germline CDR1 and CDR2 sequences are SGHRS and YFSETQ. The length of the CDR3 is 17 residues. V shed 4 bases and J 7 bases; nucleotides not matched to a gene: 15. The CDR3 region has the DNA TGCGCCAGCAGCCCGCAGGGTAGCGGGAGTGCGATTAATGAGCAGTTCTTC. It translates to CASSPQGSGSAINEQFF.

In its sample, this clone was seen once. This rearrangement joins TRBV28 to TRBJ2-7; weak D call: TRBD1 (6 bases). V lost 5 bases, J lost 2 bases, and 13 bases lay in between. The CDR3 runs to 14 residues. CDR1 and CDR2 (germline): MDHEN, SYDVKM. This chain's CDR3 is CASSSVNRAYEQYF. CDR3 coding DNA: TGTGCCAGCAGTAGCGTAAACAGGGCCTACGAGCAGTACTTC.

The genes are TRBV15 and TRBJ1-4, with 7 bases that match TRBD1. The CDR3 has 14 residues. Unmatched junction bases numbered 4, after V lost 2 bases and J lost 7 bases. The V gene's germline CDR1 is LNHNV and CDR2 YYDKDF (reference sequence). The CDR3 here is CATSRSGGFEKLFF. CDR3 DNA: TGTGCCACCAGCAGATCAGGGGGGTTTGAAAAACTGTTTTTT.

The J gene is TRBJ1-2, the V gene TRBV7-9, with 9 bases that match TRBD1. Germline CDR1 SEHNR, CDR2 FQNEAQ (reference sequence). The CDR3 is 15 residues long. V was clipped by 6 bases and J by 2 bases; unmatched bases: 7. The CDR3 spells CASSSPGQGNYGYTF. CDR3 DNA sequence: TGTGCCAGCAGTTCTCCGGGACAGGGAAACTATGGCTACACCTTC.

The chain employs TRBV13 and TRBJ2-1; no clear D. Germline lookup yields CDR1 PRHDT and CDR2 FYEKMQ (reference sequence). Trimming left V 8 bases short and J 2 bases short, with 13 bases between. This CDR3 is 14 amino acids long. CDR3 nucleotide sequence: TGTGCCAGCGGGCATTCACAGACCTACAATGAGCAGTTCTTC. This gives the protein CASGHSQTYNEQFF.

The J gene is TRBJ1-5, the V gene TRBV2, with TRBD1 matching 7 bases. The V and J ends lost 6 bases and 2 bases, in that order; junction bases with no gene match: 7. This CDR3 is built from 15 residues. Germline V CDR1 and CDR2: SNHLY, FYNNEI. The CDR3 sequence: CASSQGGSGNQPQHF. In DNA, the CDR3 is TGTGCCAGCAGCCAGGGGGGATCAGGCAATCAGCCCCAGCATTTT.

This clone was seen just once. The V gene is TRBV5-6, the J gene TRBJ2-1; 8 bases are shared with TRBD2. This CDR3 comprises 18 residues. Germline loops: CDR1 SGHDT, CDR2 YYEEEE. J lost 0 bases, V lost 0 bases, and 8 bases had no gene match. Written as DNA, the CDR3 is TGTGCCAGCAGCTTGGAGGCTAGCGGGTTGAGCTCCTACAATGAGCAGTTCTTC. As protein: CASSLEASGLSSYNEQFF.

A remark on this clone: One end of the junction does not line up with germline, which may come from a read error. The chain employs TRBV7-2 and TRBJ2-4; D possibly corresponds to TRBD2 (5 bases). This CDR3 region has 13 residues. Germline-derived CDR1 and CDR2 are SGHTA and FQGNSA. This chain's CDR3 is CASSPRPSGRKDF. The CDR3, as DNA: TGTGCCAGCAGCCCGCGGCCCAGCGGTCGGAAAGACTTC.